The T cell receptor (beta chain) described here comes from a study of blood T cells in healthy people across ages. Using a J-beta primer mix together with a sample-barcoded 5' primer, a second PCR was run for about 6 to 12 cycles. MiXCR, applied by TCRdb to the 5' RACE reads, yields one record per CDR3 protein. The sample lists about 640,000 distinct CDR3 sequences, roughly three fifths seen once, with 35% to 40% in the top ten. V lost 8 bases, J lost 6 bases, and 17 bases lay in between. Germline V gene sequence: CDR1 MNHNY, CDR2 SVGAGI (reference sequence). This CDR3 has 14 amino acids. This clonotype appeared a single time. Researchers report isolating at least 7 million PBMCs per sample.

The TCR sequence derives from a man in his 60s in good health. The chain carries TRBV6-6 and TRBJ2-1; D possibly corresponds to TRBD1 (5 bases). Sequenced material: blood. The CDR3 DNA reads TGTGCCAGCTCCTTGGCAGGGTCAGGCAATGAGCAGTTCTTC. Its translation: CASSLAGSGNEQFF.